This T cell receptor beta chain was captured in a study of T-cell reconstitution after alpha-beta-depleted transplantation in children. The library targeted TCRbeta and was prepared with unique molecular identifiers. TCRdb re-called the PCR reads with MiXCR, one entry per CDR3 protein. The table has approximately 500,000 distinct CDR3 sequences, 10% to 13% seen once; the top ten hold just over 2%. As concerns this clonotype: The antigen remains undetermined. This may be a read error: a much more frequent sequence differs by one nucleotide.

Overall study results and limits: Some patients owed their high day-60 TCRbeta diversity to surviving recipient T cells and thymic progenitors. As was reported, about two months after transplant, alpha-beta T cells came from several hundred expanded graft clones. The authors attributed T-cell counts and diversity one year after transplant mostly to newly produced T cells.

V lost 7 bases and J 8 bases, leaving 21 bases between the germline ends. The germline CDR1 and CDR2 sequences are MNHEY and SMNVEV (reference sequence). The CDR3 length is 14 residues. The chain uses TRBV27 and TRBJ2-7; D tentatively fits TRBD1 or TRBD2 (5 bases each). This material consisted of PBMCs, taken before TCRalphabeta/CD19-depleted stem cell transplant. The TCR was taken from a child aged 2 to 10 with inherited bone marrow failure, due to receive a stem cell transplant. CDR3 residues: CASIPRTVTGQQYF. CDR3 sequence (DNA): TGTGCCAGCATCCCCCGCACCGTCACGGGGCAGCAGTACTTC.